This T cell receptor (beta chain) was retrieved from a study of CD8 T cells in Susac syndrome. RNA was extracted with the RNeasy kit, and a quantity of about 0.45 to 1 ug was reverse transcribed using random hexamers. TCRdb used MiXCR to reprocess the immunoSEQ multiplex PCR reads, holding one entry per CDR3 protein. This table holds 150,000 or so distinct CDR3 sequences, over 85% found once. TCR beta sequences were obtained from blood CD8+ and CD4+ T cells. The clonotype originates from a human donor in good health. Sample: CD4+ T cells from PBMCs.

CDR3 residues: CASSQELTNNEQFF. Here the CDR3 DNA reads TGCGCCAGCAGCCAAGAATTAACGAACAATGAGCAGTTCTTC. The chain links TRBV4-3 to TRBJ2-1; D is undetermined. The CDR3 spans 14 residues. Germline CDR1 reads LGHNA; CDR2 reads YSLEER. V was pared by 0 bases and J by 5 bases, with 8 bases between.